This T cell receptor beta chain was captured by sequencing in a study of blood T cells in healthy people across ages. Overall study: Through template switching, about one barcoded beta molecule was captured per two T cells, as measured in model experiments. Overall study findings and caveats: Because donor CMV status was unknown, expanded clonotype changes were possibly confounded.

Germline CDR1 reads SGHAT; CDR2 reads FQDESV (reference sequence). Trimming removed 7 bases from V and 4 bases from J, with 13 bases in between. This CDR3 comprises 13 residues. This clonotype appeared a single time. Its specificity is unknown. Through a sample-barcoded 5' primer and a J-beta primer mix, a second PCR was run for about 7 to 12 cycles. TCRdb recomputed calls from the 5' RACE reads with MiXCR, one row per CDR3 protein. The table shows 1,800,000 or so distinct CDR3 sequences, with around 42% occurring only once. The receptor comes from a human donor in good health. What was sequenced was blood. V gene TRBV11-1 combines with J gene TRBJ1-1; D might be TRBD1 (5 bases). CDR3 DNA: TGTGCCAGCAATAATGGACACGCCACTGAAGCTTTCTTT. The encoded protein is CASNNGHATEAFF.